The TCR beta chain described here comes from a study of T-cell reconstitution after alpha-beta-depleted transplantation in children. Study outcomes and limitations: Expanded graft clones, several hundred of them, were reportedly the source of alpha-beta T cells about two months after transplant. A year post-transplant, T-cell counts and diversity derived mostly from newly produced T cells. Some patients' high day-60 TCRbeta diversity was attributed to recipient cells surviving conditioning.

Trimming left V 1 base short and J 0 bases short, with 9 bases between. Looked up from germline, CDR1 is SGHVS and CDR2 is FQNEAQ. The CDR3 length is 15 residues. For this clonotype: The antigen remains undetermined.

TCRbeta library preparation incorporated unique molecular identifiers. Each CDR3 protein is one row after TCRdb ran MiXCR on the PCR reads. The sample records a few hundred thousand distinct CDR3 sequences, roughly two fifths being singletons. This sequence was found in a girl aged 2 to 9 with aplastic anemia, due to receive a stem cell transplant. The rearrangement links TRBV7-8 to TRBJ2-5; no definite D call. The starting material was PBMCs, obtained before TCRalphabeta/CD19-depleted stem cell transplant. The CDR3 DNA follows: TGTGCCAGCAGCTTAGGGCCTTACGACCAAGAGACCCAGTACTTC. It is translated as CASSLGPYDQETQYF.